This TCR beta chain was identified during a study of identical twins' blood T cells. Whole-study results and caveats: V gene usage reportedly matched far better within twin pairs than unrelated donors.

Donors were six healthy women in three monozygous twin pairs. Sample barcodes were added at both library ends during cDNA synthesis. Via MiXCR, TCRdb re-called the 5' RACE reads, giving one row per CDR3 protein. Found here are fewer than 450,000 distinct CDR3 sequences, 28% of them singletons; the top ten hold more than 5.5%. Per the germline V gene, CDR1 is LGHDT and CDR2 is YNNKEL (reference sequence). This CDR3 is built from 16 residues. Trimming cost V 0 bases and J 8 bases; bases outside gene matches: 8. Regarding this clonotype: The antigen is not known.

V is TRBV3-1 and J is TRBJ2-1, with 9 nucleotides matching TRBD2. The receptor's source is a woman between 18 and 50 years old in good health. The sequenced sample was PBMCs. CDR3 sequence: CASSQDRGGGAYEQFF. CDR3 bases: TGTGCCAGCAGCCAAGATCGCGGCGGGGGGGCGTATGAGCAGTTCTTC.